Listed below are T cell receptor beta chains from one sample, sequenced in a study of T cells in Graves' hyperthyroidism and ophthalmopathy. TCRdb re-analysed the multiplex PCR reads in MiXCR, keeping a single row per CDR3 protein. The data show about 180,000 distinct CDR3 sequences, with about 15% seen just once and 25% to 30% held by the top ten. The specimen sequenced was blood. The source is a woman between 50 and 59 years old with Graves' hyperthyroidism. The CDR3 runs from the conserved cysteine through the conserved F or W. The D gene is left open where the match is weak. Where a row states a size, it is once, few, many or the class of an expanded clone; other rows omit it.

j_call	v_call	d_call	cdr3_length	clone_size	cdr3_nt	cdr3_aa
TRBJ1-5	TRBV9	NA	14	NA	TGTGCCAGCAGCGTAGCTTATGGGGATCAGCCCCAGCATTTT	CASSVAYGDQPQHF
TRBJ2-7	TRBV2	TRBD2	15	many	TGTGCCAGCAGTGATGCGGGGGAAAGCTCCTACGAGCAGTACTTC	CASSDAGESSYEQYF
TRBJ2-1	TRBV7-9	NA	17	many	TGTGCCAGCAGCTTAGTACGGGTCGGCTTAGCCTACAATGAGCAGTTCTTC	CASSLVRVGLAYNEQFF
TRBJ2-3	TRBV5-1	NA	14	many	TGCGCCAGCAGCTTGAGCCAGATCACAGATACGCAGTATTTT	CASSLSQITDTQYF
TRBJ2-1	TRBV6-1	TRBD2	15	few	TGTGCCAGCCGCGCCGGGGGGGCCCTCCACAATGAGCAGTCCTTC	CASRAGGALHNEQSF
TRBJ1-1	TRBV2	TRBD1	16	many	TGTGCCAGCAGTTTTACAGGGGGCGCTTTTAGCACTGAAGCTTTCTTT	CASSFTGGAFSTEAFF
TRBJ2-2	TRBV12-3/TRBV12-4	TRBD1	17	NA	TGTGCCAGCAGACCCGGGACAGGGGGCCGGTTGTCCGGGGAGCTGTTTTTT	CASRPGTGGRLSGELFF
TRBJ2-5	TRBV7-3	NA	13	many	TGTGCCAGCAGCCGACAGGACCAAGAGACCCAGTACTTC	CASSRQDQETQYF
TRBJ1-5	TRBV12-3/TRBV12-4	NA	14	many	TGTGCCAGCACCAAAGAGGGGCTAGGGCAGCCCCAGCATTTT	CASTKEGLGQPQHF
TRBJ1-1	TRBV12-3/TRBV12-4	NA	16	many	TGTTTAACCGGGACACGACCTGAGGGGGTGAACACTGAAGCTTTCTTT	CLTGTRPEGVNTEAFF
TRBJ2-3	TRBV6-1	NA	15	many	TGTGCCAGCAGTTACGATACTAGCTGGGGGGATACGCAGTATTTT	CASSYDTSWGDTQYF
TRBJ1-1	TRBV7-9	NA	13	many	TGTGCCAGCAGCTTAGGATCTAACACTGAAGCTTTCTTT	CASSLGSNTEAFF
TRBJ2-5	TRBV5-1	NA	15	few	TGCGCCAGCAGCTCTAACAGAGAATTTGTGGAGACCCAGTACTTC	CASSSNREFVETQYF
TRBJ2-7	TRBV20-1	TRBD1	12	many	TGCAGTGCAAAGGGACAGGGGAACGAGCAGTACTTC	CSAKGQGNEQYF
TRBJ1-5	TRBV19	NA	15	many	TGTGCCAGTAGTATAGATTTTGGCAGAAATCAGCCCCAGCATTTT	CASSIDFGRNQPQHF
TRBJ1-2	TRBV12-3/TRBV12-4	NA	14	many	TGTGCCAGCAGTTTAGGGGTTTCTTCCTATGGCTACACCTTC	CASSLGVSSYGYTF
TRBJ2-7	TRBV6-2/TRBV6-3	NA	12	many	TGTGCCAGCAGTTACGTGGCCTACGAGCAGTACTTC	CASSYVAYEQYF
TRBJ1-2	TRBV27	NA	13	NA	TGTGCCAGCAGTACCGGGACCTCAGTTGACTACACCTTC	CASSTGTSVDYTF
TRBJ2-1	TRBV3-1	NA	16	NA	TGTGCCAGCAGCGGAAGGGGGTTTTCGAGGTACAATGAGCAGTTCTTC	CASSGRGFSRYNEQFF
TRBJ2-1	TRBV4-1	NA	14	NA	TGCGCCAGCAGCCAACCAAGGGAACGGAATGAGCAGTTCTTC	CASSQPRERNEQFF
TRBJ2-1	TRBV27	TRBD2	16	many	TGTGCCAGCAGTCCCACCTCTAGCGGGGACGCCGATGAGCAGTTCTTC	CASSPTSSGDADEQFF
TRBJ2-3	TRBV24-1	TRBD1	14	many	TGTGCCACCAGCAGGACAGGGGCAAGGAATACGCAGTATTTT	CATSRTGARNTQYF
TRBJ2-7	TRBV6-1	TRBD1	14	many	TGTGCCAGCAGTCCCGGGACAGTCTCCTACGAGCAGTACTTC	CASSPGTVSYEQYF
TRBJ2-5	TRBV7-9	TRBD2	15	few	TGTGCGGGCAGCGTGGCTAGCGGGGGGGAAGAGACCCAGTACTTC	CAGSVASGGEETQYF
TRBJ2-1	TRBV20-1	TRBD2	17	NA	TGCAGTGCTGATCTACTTTTAAGCGGGGGGATGGTCAATGAGCAGTTCTTC	CSADLLLSGGMVNEQFF
TRBJ1-5	TRBV20-1	TRBD1	14	many	TGCAGTGCTAGAGTGCGGACAGGCGATCAGCCCCAGCATTTT	CSARVRTGDQPQHF
TRBJ1-5	TRBV18	NA	14	few	TGTGCCAGCTCACCACAGGTGGGCAATCAGCCCCAGCATTTT	CASSPQVGNQPQHF
TRBJ1-1	TRBV12-3/TRBV12-4	NA	15	many	TGTGCCAGCAGTCCCCGAGTAGCGGGGAGCGCTGAAGCTTTCTTT	CASSPRVAGSAEAFF
TRBJ2-1	TRBV11-2	NA	13	many	TGTGCCAGCAGCCCGGGACTCTACAATGAGCAGTTCTTC	CASSPGLYNEQFF
TRBJ1-6	TRBV6-1	NA	14	many	TGTGCCAGCTCTTGGGCTTCAGATAATTCACCCCTCCACTTT	CASSWASDNSPLHF